The sequence of this T cell receptor (beta chain) was determined in a study of shared clonotypes between healthy human individuals. Study in general: Per-donor plates numbered three CD4 naive, three CD4 memory, two CD8 naive and one CD8 memory.

Sequenced by immunoSEQ multiplex PCR; TCRdb stores in-frame clones only, minus some. The profile shows over a million clones, around 78% of them singletons. This TCR derives from a young man in good health. Some clones in this sample may be carry-over from other donors' samples. Sequences were obtained from memory CD4+ T cells from PBMCs. Subset reported: CD45RA-negative fraction.

The CDR3 loop is CASSLAPGRINEKLFF. The DNA of the CDR3 is TGTGCCAGCAGCTTAGCGCCGGGACGGATTAATGAAAAACTGTTTTTT. The chain couples TRBV7-6 to TRBJ1-4; TRBD1 might be the D (5 bases). Germline V gene data show CDR1 as SGHVS and CDR2 as FNYEAQ. V shed 0 bases and J shed 4 bases, with 12 bases lying between them. CDR3 length equals 16 residues.